A selection of T cell receptor beta chains follows, all from one sample in a study of blood T cell repertoires in COVID-19. Sequencing was performed with immunoSEQ multiplex PCR; in TCRdb, only in-frame clones are kept and a portion is missing. Here the sample spans roughly 30,000 clones, 81% being singletons. The sample taken for sequencing was peripheral blood. The receptors originated from a woman aged 55-69 years with acute or convalescent COVID-19. CDR3s include the opening cysteine and the closing phenylalanine or tryptophan. The D gene is left open where the match is weak. The size field is filled for only some rows; it gives once, few, many or a size class.

clone size	V gene	D gene	J gene	CDR3 DNA	CDR3 protein
.	TRBV5-3	.	TRBJ1-1	TGTGCCAGAAGCTGTAAGGGGGACCCCGACACTGAAGCTTTCTTT	CARSCKGDPDTEAFF
.	TRBV2	TRBD2	TRBJ2-3	TGTGCCAGCAGTGAGGGACTAGCGGGGGCCTCGGATACGCAGTATTTT	CASSEGLAGASDTQYF
once	TRBV19	.	TRBJ1-1	TGTGCCAGTAGTATGCCCGCCGCGGGCACTGAAGCTTTCTTT	CASSMPAAGTEAFF
.	TRBV9	TRBD2	TRBJ2-1	TGTGCCAGCAGCCCTGGACTAGCGGGGGCCGCGGGGCAGTTCTTC	CASSPGLAGAAGQFF
.	TRBV30	.	TRBJ2-7	TGTGCCTGGAGTTTTTCCCTTTACTACGAGCAGTACTTC	CAWSFSLYYEQYF
.	TRBV6-5	.	TRBJ1-6	TGTGCCAGCAATCTGGCTGGGGGCAATTCACCCCTCCACTTT	CASNLAGGNSPLHF
.	TRBV18	.	TRBJ2-2	TGTGCCAGCTCACCACCGTCGCTAGCCGACACCGGGGAGCTGTTTTTT	CASSPPSLADTGELFF
.	TRBV4-1	.	TRBJ1-3	TGCGCCAGCAGCCAACCTCGAGACAATCCCGGAAACACCATATATTTT	CASSQPRDNPGNTIYF
.	TRBV10-2	.	TRBJ1-1	TGCGCCAGCCAGGACACTGAAGCTTTCTTT	CASQDTEAFF
.	TRBV30	.	TRBJ1-5	TGTGCCTGGAGTCCCCCTCTCACAGGAGAGGTTCAGCCCCAGCATTTT	CAWSPPLTGEVQPQHF
.	TRBV27	TRBD2	TRBJ2-7	TGTGCCAGCAGTCCCGGATTAGCGGGGGGGAGCTCCTACGAGCAGTACTTC	CASSPGLAGGSSYEQYF
.	TRBV6-6	.	TRBJ1-1	TGTGCCAGCAGTTACGCCGCGCTGAACACTGAAGCTTTCTTT	CASSYAALNTEAFF
once	TRBV14	TRBD2	TRBJ2-1	TGTGCCAGCAGCCTCCCCGGACTAGGGAATGAGCAGTTCTTC	CASSLPGLGNEQFF
.	TRBV25-1	TRBD1	TRBJ1-5	TGTGCCAGCAGTAGGGACAGCCACAATCAGCCCCAGCATTTT	CASSRDSHNQPQHF
.	TRBV11-1	TRBD1	TRBJ2-2	TGTGCCAGCAGGAAGCACAGGGGCCGACTTCCCGGGGAGCTGTTTTTT	CASRKHRGRLPGELFF
few	TRBV14	.	TRBJ2-5	TGTGCCAGCAGCCTCGACAGGAAAGAGACCCAGTACTTC	CASSLDRKETQYF
.	TRBV27	.	TRBJ1-4	TGTGCCAGCAGAGACGGGCGCGGGGGAAAACTGTTTTTT	CASRDGRGGKLFF
few	TRBV28	.	TRBJ2-7	TGTGCCAGCAGTTCGTGGGCTGATCAGTACTTC	CASSSWADQYF
.	TRBV6-7	TRBD2	TRBJ2-1	TGTGCCAGCAGTTCCCCCACTAGCGGGGGCTACAATGAGCAGTTCTTC	CASSSPTSGGYNEQFF
.	TRBV5-1	.	TRBJ2-2	TGCGCCAGCAGCTTTGCAGGGTCGGCCGGGGAGCTGTTTTTT	CASSFAGSAGELFF
.	TRBV7-9	TRBD1	TRBJ1-6	TGTGCCAGCAGCCTACAGGGGGAGGGTTCACCCCTCCACTTT	CASSLQGEGSPLHF
.	TRBV6-5	.	TRBJ2-7	TGTGCCAGCAGTTACTCGGGCGGGCCCTACGAGCAGTACTTC	CASSYSGGPYEQYF
.	TRBV3-1/TRBV3-2	TRBD1	TRBJ2-5	TGTGCCAGCAGTGAACAGGGGGTAGAGACCCAGTACTTC	CASSEQGVETQYF
.	TRBV5-1	TRBD1	TRBJ1-2	TGCGCCAGCAGCCCGGACAGGGGAAACGTTGGCTACACCTTC	CASSPDRGNVGYTF
.	TRBV19	.	TRBJ2-7	TGTGCCAGTAGACCCCGGGGGAACTCCTACGAGCAGTACTTC	CASRPRGNSYEQYF
.	TRBV4-2	TRBD1	TRBJ2-7	TGTGCCAGCAGCCGAAAGATTATCGGGACAGGGGAATCCTACGAGCAGTACTTC	CASSRKIIGTGESYEQYF
.	TRBV21-1	.	TRBJ1-2	TGTGCCAGCAGCAAATCCGGCCGGGACAGGGATTCTTATGGCTACACCTTC	CASSKSGRDRDSYGYTF
few	TRBV28	.	TRBJ1-5	TGTGCCAGCAGTTTGTCGGTAAGCAATCAGCCCCAGCATTTT	CASSLSVSNQPQHF
.	TRBV5-6	TRBD1	TRBJ1-4	TGTGCCAGCAGCTATCGGACAGGGGGCGTTGAAAAACTGTTTTTT	CASSYRTGGVEKLFF
.	TRBV6-1	.	TRBJ2-5	TGTGCCAGCAGTGAAGTGGGCAGGGGCTCATGGACCCAGTACTTC	CASSEVGRGSWTQYF
.	TRBV27	TRBD1	TRBJ2-7	TGTGCCAGCAGTTTATTTTATCCGGCGGACAGGGCGAAGCAGTACTTC	CASSLFYPADRAKQYF
.	TRBV5-1	.	TRBJ1-2	TGCGCCAGCAGCTCGAATACAGGATATGGCTACACCTTC	CASSSNTGYGYTF
.	TRBV6-2/TRBV6-3	TRBD1	TRBJ1-2	TGTGCCAGCAGTTACCGCGGGACAGGGGCCGCTAACTATGGCTACACCTTC	CASSYRGTGAANYGYTF
.	TRBV6-1	.	TRBJ2-3	TGTGCCAGCAGTGAAGCCTTTCGGTCGGATACGCAGTATTTT	CASSEAFRSDTQYF
few	TRBV2	.	TRBJ1-4	TGTGCCAGCCAAGACAGAACAACTAATGAAAAACTGTTTTTT	CASQDRTTNEKLFF
few	TRBV4-1	.	TRBJ1-2	TGCGCCAGCAGCCGCTCCCGGAAGGGAGGCTACTATGGCTACACCTTC	CASSRSRKGGYYGYTF
.	TRBV6-5	.	TRBJ1-5	TGTGCCAGTACTGGGAGAGATTGGATTCAGCCCCAGCATTTT	CASTGRDWIQPQHF
.	TRBV11-3	.	TRBJ2-7	TGTGCCAGCAGCTTCGGGGGAGGCCCCGGAGGGTACGAGCAGTACTTC	CASSFGGGPGGYEQYF
few	TRBV2	.	TRBJ1-5	TGTGCCAGCAGTGACGGCAATCAGCCCCAGCATTTT	CASSDGNQPQHF
.	TRBV15	.	TRBJ2-7	TGTGCCACCAGCTCAGTGGACCGGGGTTACTACGAGCAGTACTTC	CATSSVDRGYYEQYF
.	TRBV3-1/TRBV3-2	TRBD2	TRBJ2-7	TGTGCCAGCAGGACTAGCGGGGGGGCCTACGAGCAGTACTTC	CASRTSGGAYEQYF
.	TRBV20-1	.	TRBJ1-2	TGCAGTGCTAGTGGGGGAGAGGGCCGCTACACCTTC	CSASGGEGRYTF
.	TRBV9	TRBD1	TRBJ2-7	TGTGCCAGCAGCCCTTGGACAGGGAACTACGAGCAGTACTTC	CASSPWTGNYEQYF
.	TRBV2	.	TRBJ2-4	TGTGCCAGCAGTGAATTGGCCCGAAGCATTCAGTACTTC	CASSELARSIQYF
.	TRBV4-1	TRBD2	TRBJ2-6	TGCGCCAGCAGCCGAGCGGGACTAGCGGATGGGGCCAACGTCCTGACTTTC	CASSRAGLADGANVLTF
.	TRBV28	.	TRBJ1-4	TGTGCCAGCAAAGCTCGCGAAAAACTGTTTTTT	CASKAREKLFF
.	TRBV7-9	TRBD2	TRBJ2-7	TGTGCCAGCAGCCGCGGGGGGGGCGAGCAGTACTTC	CASSRGGGEQYF